The T cell receptor (beta chain) under discussion was sequenced for a study of blood T cell repertoires in COVID-19. Study in general: Samples taken during acute and convalescent COVID-19 were collected in the United States, Italy and Spain.

Data came from immunoSEQ multiplex PCR; TCRdb stores just in-frame clones and leaves some out. Of about 370,000 clones in the sample, roughly 89% were seen once. This CDR3 has 14 amino acids. Trimming took 5 bases from V and 2 from J, leaving 13 bases between them. Germline CDR1 MNHEY, CDR2 SVGAGI. V gene TRBV6-5 combines with J gene TRBJ2-7, with D unresolved. Input material: peripheral blood. This TCR was sampled from a man aged 18-30 years with active or convalescent COVID-19. The CDR3 nucleotides read TGTGCCAGCAGTCCCCTTGACAAGACCTACGAGCAGTACTTC. This gives the protein CASSPLDKTYEQYF.